Listed here are 24 T cell receptor beta chains from one sample, sequenced in a study of blood T cell repertoires in COVID-19. Measured with immunoSEQ multiplex PCR; TCRdb has only the in-frame clones, and not every one. The sample holds about 240,000 clones, roughly 88% seen once. The specimen sequenced was peripheral blood. All receptors come from a man at least 80 years old with acute or convalescent COVID-19.

At least ten counts were recorded for this clone. The CDR3 protein is CATSDLGRTFF. In DNA form, the CDR3 reads TGTGCCACCAGTGATTTGGGCAGGACTTTCTTT. V is TRBV24-1 and J is TRBJ1-1; unclear D gene. Per the germline V gene, CDR1 is KGHDR and CDR2 is SFDVKD. V lost 0 bases to trimming and J lost 12 bases, with 7 bases between them. The CDR3 extends over 11 amino acids.

This clone was found a few times. The CDR3 DNA is TGCGCCAGCAGCTTCCAGGGAGGAGGCTCCTACGAGCAGTACTTC. This translates into CASSFQGGGSYEQYF. V usage is TRBV5-1 and J usage is TRBJ2-7; maybe TRBD2 (6 bases). In germline, CDR1 is SGHRS, CDR2 YFSETQ. The germline V and J ends were trimmed by 2 bases and 0 bases, with 12 bases remaining between them. This CDR3 comprises 15 residues.

The rearrangement uses TRBV6-5 and TRBJ1-1; D remains unclear. Germline values: CDR1 MNHEY, CDR2 SVGAGI. The germline V and J ends were trimmed by 5 bases and 1 base, with 8 bases remaining between them. The CDR3 consists of 13 residues. CDR3 region: CASSIDTNTEAFF. The CDR3 DNA is TGTGCCAGCAGTATTGACACGAACACTGAAGCTTTCTTT.

This chain links TRBV10-1 with TRBJ1-6; 7 bases are a match to TRBD1. There are 13 residues in the CDR3. J was trimmed by 11 bases and V by 4 bases; bases with no gene match: 5. CDR1 is WNHNN, CDR2 SYGVQD, per germline (reference sequence). This chain's CDR3 is CASSGQGDAPLHF. DNA for the CDR3: TGCGCCAGCAGTGGGCAGGGGGATGCACCCCTCCACTTT.

This chain connects TRBV6-4 to TRBJ1-2; 8 nucleotides agree with TRBD1. The CDR3 sequence is 14 residues long. Trimming cost V 0 bases and J 6 bases; bases outside gene matches: 3. CDR1 and CDR2 from the germline V gene are MRHNA and SNTAGT. The CDR3 sequence is CASSDSKTGDGYTF. In DNA form, the CDR3 reads TGTGCCAGCAGTGACTCGAAGACAGGGGATGGCTACACCTTC.

The chain uses TRBV5-4 and TRBJ2-1; D may be TRBD1 (5 bases). The CDR3 has 15 amino acids. Germline V gene data show CDR1 as SGHNT and CDR2 as YYREEE (reference sequence). V was shortened by 3 bases and J by 8 bases, with 18 bases between the two germline ends. This CDR3 is CASSSRQGREYEQFF. CDR3 in DNA: TGTGCCAGCAGCTCCCGCCAAGGCAGGGAATATGAGCAGTTCTTC.

V is TRBV3-1 (or the pseudogene TRBV3-2) and J is TRBJ2-3, with TRBD2 matching over 10 bases. CDR3 size: 15 residues. The junction had 7 bases not matched to a gene; V was cut back by 1 base and J by 9 bases. Germline values: CDR1 LGHDT, CDR2 YNNKEL (reference sequence). DNA for the CDR3: TGTGCCAGCAGCCAAGGGCTAGCGGGAGCTGGAACGCAGTATTTT. Protein product: CASSQGLAGAGTQYF.

CDR3 residues: CASSYHGYSNQPQHF. The CDR3 coding sequence is TGTGCCAGCAGTTACCACGGTTATAGCAATCAGCCCCAGCATTTT. V and J are TRBV6-2 or TRBV6-3 and TRBJ1-5; D call uncertain. This CDR3 comprises 15 residues. In germline, CDR1 is MNHEY, CDR2 SVGEGT. Trimming removed 2 bases at V and 0 bases at J, with 8 bases between.

This clone was detected only a few times. The rearrangement links TRBV6-2 or TRBV6-3 to TRBJ2-5; 7 nucleotides match TRBD1. Trimming at V came to 6 bases and at J to 5 bases, leaving 12 bases not matched to a gene. The CDR3 spans 15 residues. CDR1 is MNHEY and CDR2 is SVGEGT in the germline V gene. CDR3 protein: CASSQPGGSRETQYF. In DNA form, the CDR3 reads TGTGCCAGCAGCCAACCAGGGGGTTCAAGGGAGACCCAGTACTTC.

The chain employs TRBV28 and TRBJ2-5; D perhaps matches TRBD1 (6 bases). With 3 bases removed from V and 1 base from J, the gap between germline ends came to 15 bases. Germline CDR1 MDHEN, CDR2 SYDVKM. The CDR3 loop spans 16 amino acids. The CDR3 region has the DNA TGTGCCAGCAGTTTTTTACCGGGACACCTCCAAGAGACCCAGTACTTC. Encoded protein: CASSFLPGHLQETQYF. The full variable domain, with the rest looked up from reference TRBV28 and TRBJ2-5, is DVKVTQSSRYLVKRTGEKVFLECVQDMDHENMFWYRQDPGLGLRLIYFSYDVKMKEKGDIPEGYSVSREKKERFSLILESASTNQTSMYLCASSFLPGHLQETQYFGPGTRLLVL.

The chain joins TRBV19 to TRBJ1-4, with 7 bases lining up with TRBD1. J gave up 6 bases and V 0 bases, and 7 bases lay outside the gene matches. The CDR3 has 16 amino acids. The germline V gene has CDR1 LNHDA and CDR2 SQIVND (reference sequence). The CDR3, as DNA: TGTGCCAGTAGTATAGAGGTAGGGGGCGGGGATGAAAAACTGTTTTTT. It codes for CASSIEVGGGDEKLFF.

V and J are TRBV7-2 and TRBJ2-5, with 7 bases identical to TRBD1. Germline CDR1 and CDR2: SGHTA and FQGNSA. This CDR3 has 15 amino acids. V gave up 1 base and J gave up 1 base; unmatched junction bases: 3. Here the CDR3 reads CASSLGGQIQETQYF. The CDR3, as DNA: TGTGCCAGCAGCTTAGGGGGACAGATCCAAGAGACCCAGTACTTC.

The chain has TRBV5-1 and TRBJ1-2; the match to TRBD1 covers 11 bases. The germline V gene has CDR1 SGHRS and CDR2 YFSETQ. This CDR3 has 15 residues. V dropped 4 bases and J dropped 6; count of bases not matched to a gene: 8. CDR3 protein: CASSLGTGGQNGYTF. CDR3 in DNA: TGCGCCAGCAGCCTAGGGACAGGGGGGCAGAATGGCTACACCTTC. The whole variable domain, filled in from reference TRBV5-1 and TRBJ1-2, reads KAGVTQTPRYLIKTRGQQVTLSCSPISGHRSVSWYQQTPGQGLQFLFEYFSETQRNKGNFPGRFSGRQFSNSRSEMNVSTLELGDSALYLCASSLGTGGQNGYTFGSGTRLTVV.

V usage is TRBV7-9 and J usage is TRBJ2-1; 10 nucleotides align to TRBD2. V was pared by 2 bases and J by 0 bases, with 7 bases of the junction left unmatched. This CDR3 is built from 18 residues. Germline V CDR1 and CDR2: SEHNR, FQNEAQ (reference sequence). The CDR3 bases are TGTGCCAGCAGCTTACGGAGCGGGAGGGATCCCTCCTACAATGAGCAGTTCTTC. Protein: CASSLRSGRDPSYNEQFF.

The gene calls are TRBV18 and TRBJ1-1; D is undetermined. V lost 3 bases, J lost 1 base, and 12 bases lay in between. Germline loops: CDR1 KGHSH, CDR2 LQKENI. The CDR3 runs to 15 residues. CDR3 in amino acids: CASSPRGNPNTEAFF. In nucleotides, the CDR3 is TGTGCCAGCTCACCGAGAGGGAATCCGAACACTGAAGCTTTCTTT.

This sequence joins TRBV7-8 and TRBJ2-1; 9 positions match TRBD1. The CDR3 is 15 amino acids. V shed 2 bases, J shed 8 bases, and the junction held 7 bases outside the gene matches. Germline CDR1 SGHVS, CDR2 FQNEAQ. CDR3 DNA: TGTGCCAGCAGCTTAAGGACCGGGACAGGGTATGAGCAGTTCTTC. Translating gives CASSLRTGTGYEQFF.

This clone was seen only a few times. The chain combines TRBV7-2 with TRBJ1-1, with TRBD1 as a possible D gene (5 bases). The V gene's germline CDR1 is SGHTA and CDR2 FQGNSA. V was clipped by 6 bases and J by 5 bases, with 19 bases between them. The CDR3 runs to 15 residues. The CDR3 sequence is CASSRGIGAGTEAFF. The CDR3, as DNA: TGTGCCAGCAGTCGGGGGATAGGGGCGGGAACTGAAGCTTTCTTT.

The CDR3 sequence: CASSLDGLANNEQFF. The DNA for the CDR3 is TGTGCCAGCAGCTTAGACGGACTAGCCAACAATGAGCAGTTCTTC. The rearrangement links TRBV7-3 to TRBJ2-1; 8 nucleotides agree with TRBD2. The trim removed 2 bases at V and 5 bases at J, leaving 5 bases unmatched. CDR3 size: 15 residues. CDR1 SGHTA and CDR2 FQGTGA come from the germline V gene.

The rearrangement links TRBV2 to TRBJ2-7; TRBD1 agrees at 7 bases. V shed 1 base and J 6 bases; nucleotides not matched to a gene: 3. The CDR3 runs to 13 residues. Germline V gene data show CDR1 as SNHLY and CDR2 as FYNNEI. The CDR3 loop is CASSEEGAGEQYF. CDR3 sequence (DNA): TGTGCCAGCAGTGAAGAGGGGGCGGGCGAGCAGTACTTC. Combining the CDR3 with reference TRBV2 and TRBJ2-7 gives the whole variable domain EPEVTQTPSHQVTQMGQEVILRCVPISNHLYFYWYRQILGQKVEFLVSFYNNEISEKSEIFDDQFSVERPDGSNFTLKIRSTKLEDSAMYFCASSEEGAGEQYFGPGTRLTVT.

This sequence joins TRBV2 and TRBJ2-1, with D tentatively TRBD2 (5 bases). From germline, CDR1 is SNHLY and CDR2 FYNNEI. The length of the CDR3 is 15 residues. The V end lost 3 bases, the J end lost 6 bases, and 15 bases lay between the germline ends. CDR3 in DNA: TGTGCCAGCAGTGATCCCTCCTCACGGGGCAATGAGCAGTTCTTC. Translation: CASSDPSSRGNEQFF.

The chain employs TRBV11-2 and TRBJ2-1; 8 bases are a match to TRBD2. The CDR3 consists of 16 residues. Trimming took 1 base from V and 12 from J; bases not matched to a gene: 14. CDR1 is SGHAT and CDR2 is FQNNGV in the germline V gene. The CDR3 sequence is CASSLAGGLVLQGQFF. As DNA, the CDR3 is TGTGCCAGCAGCTTAGCGGGGGGACTAGTCCTTCAAGGGCAGTTCTTC. The variable domain in full, with the rest retrieved from reference TRBV11-2 and TRBJ2-1, is EAGVAQSPRYKIIEKRQSVAFWCNPISGHATLYWYQQILGQGPKLLIQFQNNGVVDDSQLPKDRFSAERLKGVDSTLKIQPAKLEDSAVYLCASSLAGGLVLQGQFFGPGTRLTVL.

The J gene is TRBJ2-7, the V gene TRBV4-1; no firm D call. The CDR3 has 15 amino acids. Trimming cost V 0 bases and J 6 bases, with 15 bases left between them. Germline values: CDR1 MGHRA, CDR2 YSYEKL. CDR3 coding DNA: TGCGCCAGCAGCCAAGAGAGGCTTCCTGACGCCGAGCAGTACTTC. Amino acid sequence: CASSQERLPDAEQYF.

The chain links TRBV6-1 to TRBJ2-7; 11 bases are a match to TRBD1. Germline-derived CDR1 and CDR2 are MNHNS and SASEGT. The V segment lost 1 base and the J segment 0 bases; nucleotides outside the gene matches: 20. The CDR3 extends over 22 amino acids. The DNA for the CDR3 is TGTGCCAGCAGTGAAGATGGACAGGGGGCGATTGGTGGGCCTTGGAGCTCCTACGAGCAGTACTTC. Translation: CASSEDGQGAIGGPWSSYEQYF.

The chain couples TRBV19 to TRBJ2-7; 7 bases fit TRBD2. Germline loops: CDR1 LNHDA, CDR2 SQIVND (reference sequence). V trimming: 10 bases; J trimming: 0 bases; junction bases outside the gene matches: 6. The CDR3 runs 13 residues. In DNA form, the CDR3 reads TGTGCCACTAAGGAGCGGGGCTCCTACGAGCAGTACTTC. Translated: CATKERGSYEQYF.